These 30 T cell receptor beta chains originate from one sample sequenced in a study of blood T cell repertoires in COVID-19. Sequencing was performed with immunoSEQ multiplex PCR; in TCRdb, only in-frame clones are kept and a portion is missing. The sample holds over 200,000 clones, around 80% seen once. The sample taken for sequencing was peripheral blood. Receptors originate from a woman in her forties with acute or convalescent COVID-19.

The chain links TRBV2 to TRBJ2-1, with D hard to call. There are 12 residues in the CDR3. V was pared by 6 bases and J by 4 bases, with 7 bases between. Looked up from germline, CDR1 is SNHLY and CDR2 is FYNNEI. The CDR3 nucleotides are TGTGCCAGCAGCGCAGATTACAATGAGCAGTTCTTC. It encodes CASSADYNEQFF.

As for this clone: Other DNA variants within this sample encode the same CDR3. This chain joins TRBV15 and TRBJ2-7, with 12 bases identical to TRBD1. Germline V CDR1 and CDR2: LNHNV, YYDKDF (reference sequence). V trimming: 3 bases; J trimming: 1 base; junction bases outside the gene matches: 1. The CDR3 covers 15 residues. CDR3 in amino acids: CATSRGQGASYEQYF. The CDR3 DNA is TGTGCCACCAGCAGGGGACAGGGGGCGTCCTACGAGCAGTACTTC.

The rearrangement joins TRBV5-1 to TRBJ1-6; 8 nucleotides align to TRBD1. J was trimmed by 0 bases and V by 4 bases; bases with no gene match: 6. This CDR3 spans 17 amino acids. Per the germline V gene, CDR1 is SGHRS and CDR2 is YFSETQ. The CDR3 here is CASSARQGSSYNSPLHF. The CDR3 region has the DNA TGCGCCAGCAGCGCCAGACAGGGGAGCTCCTATAATTCACCCCTCCACTTT.

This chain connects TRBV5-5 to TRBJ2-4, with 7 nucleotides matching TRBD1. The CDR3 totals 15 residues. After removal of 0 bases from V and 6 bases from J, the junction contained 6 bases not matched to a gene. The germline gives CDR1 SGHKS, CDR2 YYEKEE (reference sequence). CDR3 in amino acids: CASSLALGGLNIQYF. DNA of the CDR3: TGTGCCAGCAGCTTGGCCCTAGGGGGCCTAAACATTCAGTACTTC. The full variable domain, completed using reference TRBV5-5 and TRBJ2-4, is DAGVTQSPTHLIKTRGQQVTLRCSPISGHKSVSWYQQVLGQGPQFIFQYYEKEERGRGNFPDRFSARQFPNYSSELNVNALLLGDSALYLCASSLALGGLNIQYFGAGTRLSVL.

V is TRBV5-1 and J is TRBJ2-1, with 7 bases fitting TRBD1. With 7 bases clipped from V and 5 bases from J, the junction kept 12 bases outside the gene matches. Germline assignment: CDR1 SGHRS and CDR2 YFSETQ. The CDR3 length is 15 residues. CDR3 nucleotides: TGCGCCAGCGCTACCAATGGGGACAGACACAATGAGCAGTTCTTC. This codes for CASATNGDRHNEQFF.

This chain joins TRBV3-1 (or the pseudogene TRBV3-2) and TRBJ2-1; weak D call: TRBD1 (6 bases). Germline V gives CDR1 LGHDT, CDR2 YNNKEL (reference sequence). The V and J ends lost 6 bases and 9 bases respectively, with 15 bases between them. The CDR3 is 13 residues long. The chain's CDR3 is CASRPRTDGEQFF. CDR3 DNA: TGTGCCAGCAGGCCGAGGACAGACGGTGAGCAGTTCTTC.

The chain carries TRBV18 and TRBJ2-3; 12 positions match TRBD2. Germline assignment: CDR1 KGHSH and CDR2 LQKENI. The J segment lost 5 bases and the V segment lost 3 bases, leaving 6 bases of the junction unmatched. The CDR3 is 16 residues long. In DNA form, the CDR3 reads TGTGCCAGCTCACCCCGACTAGCGGGAGCGGTAGATACGCAGTATTTT. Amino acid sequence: CASSPRLAGAVDTQYF.

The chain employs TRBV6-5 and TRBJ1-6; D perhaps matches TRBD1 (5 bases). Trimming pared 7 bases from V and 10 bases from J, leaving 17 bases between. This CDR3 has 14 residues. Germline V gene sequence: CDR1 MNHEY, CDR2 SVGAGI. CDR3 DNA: TGTGCCAGCACCCACCGGGACGCGGGATCACCCCTCCACTTT. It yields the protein CASTHRDAGSPLHF.

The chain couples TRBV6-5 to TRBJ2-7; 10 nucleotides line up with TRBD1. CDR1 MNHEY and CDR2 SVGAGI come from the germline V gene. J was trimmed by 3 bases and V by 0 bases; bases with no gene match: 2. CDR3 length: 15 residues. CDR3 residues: CASSYSTGGGYEQYF. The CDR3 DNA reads TGTGCCAGCAGTTACTCGACAGGGGGCGGCTACGAGCAGTACTTC.

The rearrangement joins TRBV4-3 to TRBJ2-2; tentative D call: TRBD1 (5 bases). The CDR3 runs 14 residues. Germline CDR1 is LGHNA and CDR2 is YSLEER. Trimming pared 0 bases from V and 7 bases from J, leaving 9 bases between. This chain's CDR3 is CASSQDSGFGELFF. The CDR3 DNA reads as TGCGCCAGCAGCCAAGATTCAGGGTTCGGGGAGCTGTTTTTT.

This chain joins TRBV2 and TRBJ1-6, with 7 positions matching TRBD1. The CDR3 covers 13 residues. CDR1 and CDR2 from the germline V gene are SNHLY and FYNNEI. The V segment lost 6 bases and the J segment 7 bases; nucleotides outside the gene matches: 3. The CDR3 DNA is TGTGCCAGCAGGGGGACAGACAATTCACCCCTCCACTTT. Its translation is CASRGTDNSPLHF.

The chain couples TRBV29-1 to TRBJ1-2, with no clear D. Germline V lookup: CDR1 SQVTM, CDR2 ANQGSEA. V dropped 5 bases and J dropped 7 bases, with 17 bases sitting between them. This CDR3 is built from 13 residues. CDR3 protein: CSVLSTTTSGYTF. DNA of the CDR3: TGCAGCGTTCTGTCGACGACAACGAGTGGCTACACCTTC.

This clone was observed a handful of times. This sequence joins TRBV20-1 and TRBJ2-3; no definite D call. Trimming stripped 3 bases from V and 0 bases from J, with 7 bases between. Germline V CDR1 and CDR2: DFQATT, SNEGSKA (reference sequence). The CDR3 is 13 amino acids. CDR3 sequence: CSASHGSTDTQYF. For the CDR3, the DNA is TGCAGTGCTAGTCACGGGAGCACAGATACGCAGTATTTT.

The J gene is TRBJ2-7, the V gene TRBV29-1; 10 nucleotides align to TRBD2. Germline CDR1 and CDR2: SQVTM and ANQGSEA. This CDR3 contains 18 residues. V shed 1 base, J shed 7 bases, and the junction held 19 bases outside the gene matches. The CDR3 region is CSVEVYGAGAGGPGEQYF. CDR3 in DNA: TGCAGCGTTGAAGTTTACGGGGCAGGAGCGGGAGGGCCGGGTGAGCAGTACTTC.

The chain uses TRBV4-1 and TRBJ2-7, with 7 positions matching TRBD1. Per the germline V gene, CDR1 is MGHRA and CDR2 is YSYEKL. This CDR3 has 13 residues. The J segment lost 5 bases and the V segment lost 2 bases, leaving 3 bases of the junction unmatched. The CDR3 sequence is CASSQPGGDEQYF. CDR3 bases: TGCGCCAGCAGCCAACCAGGGGGAGACGAGCAGTACTTC.

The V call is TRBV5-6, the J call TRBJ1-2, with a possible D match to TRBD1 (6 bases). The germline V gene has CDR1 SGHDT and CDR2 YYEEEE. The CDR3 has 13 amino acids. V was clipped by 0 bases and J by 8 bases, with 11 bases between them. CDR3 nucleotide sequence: TGTGCCAGCAGCTTGGACAGGGACCGCGGCTACACCTTC. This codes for CASSLDRDRGYTF.

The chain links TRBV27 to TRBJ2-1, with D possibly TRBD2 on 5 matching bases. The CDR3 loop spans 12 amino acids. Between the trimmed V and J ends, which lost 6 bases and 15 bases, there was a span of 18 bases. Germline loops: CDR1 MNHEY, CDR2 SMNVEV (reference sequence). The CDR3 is CASRPGGGRGFF. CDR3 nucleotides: TGTGCCAGCAGGCCTGGTGGAGGACGCGGGTTCTTC.

CDR3 sequence reads: CASSFIRNTEAFF. CDR3 DNA sequence: TGTGCCAGCAGTTTTATCCGGAACACTGAAGCTTTCTTT. The rearrangement links TRBV2 to TRBJ1-1; no reliable D call. Germline V CDR1 and CDR2: SNHLY, FYNNEI. This CDR3 comprises 13 residues. Trimming removed 5 bases at V and 1 base at J, with 8 bases between.

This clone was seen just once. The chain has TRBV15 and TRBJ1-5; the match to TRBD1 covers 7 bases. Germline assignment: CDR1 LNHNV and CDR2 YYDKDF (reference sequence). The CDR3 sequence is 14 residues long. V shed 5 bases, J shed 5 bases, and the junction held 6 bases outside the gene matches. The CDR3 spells CATSAGTAHQPQHF. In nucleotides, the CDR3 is TGTGCCACCAGCGCCGGGACAGCCCATCAGCCCCAGCATTTT.

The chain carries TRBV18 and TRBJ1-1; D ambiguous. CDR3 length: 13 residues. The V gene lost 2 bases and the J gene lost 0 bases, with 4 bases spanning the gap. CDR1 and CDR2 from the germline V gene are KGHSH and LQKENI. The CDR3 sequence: CASSPSVNTEAFF. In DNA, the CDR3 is TGTGCCAGCTCACCATCAGTGAACACTGAAGCTTTCTTT.

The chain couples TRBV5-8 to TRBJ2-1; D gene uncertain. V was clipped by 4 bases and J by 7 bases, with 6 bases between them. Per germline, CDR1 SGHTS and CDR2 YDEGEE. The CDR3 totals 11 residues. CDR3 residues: CASSPHNEQFF. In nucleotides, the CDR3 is TGTGCCAGCAGCCCCCATAATGAGCAGTTCTTC.

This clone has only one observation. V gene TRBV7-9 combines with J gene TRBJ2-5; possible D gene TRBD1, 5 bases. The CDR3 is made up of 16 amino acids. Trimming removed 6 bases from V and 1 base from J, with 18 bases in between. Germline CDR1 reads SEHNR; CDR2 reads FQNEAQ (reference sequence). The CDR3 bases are TGTGCCAGCAGATACACTTTAAGGGGCACCCAAGAGACCCAGTACTTC. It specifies CASRYTLRGTQETQYF.

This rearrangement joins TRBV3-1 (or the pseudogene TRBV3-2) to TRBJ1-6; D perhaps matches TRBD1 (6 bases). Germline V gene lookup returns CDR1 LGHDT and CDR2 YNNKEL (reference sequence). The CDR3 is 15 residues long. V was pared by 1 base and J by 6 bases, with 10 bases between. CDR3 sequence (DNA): TGTGCCAGCAGCCAAGTGGGGGCCGGTAATTCACCCCTCCACTTT. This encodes CASSQVGAGNSPLHF.

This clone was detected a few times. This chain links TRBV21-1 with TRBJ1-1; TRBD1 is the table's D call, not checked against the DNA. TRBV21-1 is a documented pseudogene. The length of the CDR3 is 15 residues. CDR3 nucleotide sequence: TGTGCCAGCAGCAAAATTGCAGGGTGGGACACTGAAGCTTTCTTT. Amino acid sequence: CASSKIAGWDTEAFF.

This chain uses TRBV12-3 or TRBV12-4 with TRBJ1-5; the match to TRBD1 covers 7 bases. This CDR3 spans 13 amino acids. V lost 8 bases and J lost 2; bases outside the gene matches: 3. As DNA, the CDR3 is TGTGCCAGCGACAGGGCTGGCAATCAGCCCCAGCATTTT. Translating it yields CASDRAGNQPQHF.

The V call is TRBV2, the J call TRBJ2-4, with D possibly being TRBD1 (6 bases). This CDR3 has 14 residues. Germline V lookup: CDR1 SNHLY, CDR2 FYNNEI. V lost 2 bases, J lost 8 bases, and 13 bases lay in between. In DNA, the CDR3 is TGTGCCAGCAGTGAAAACAGGGATGGGTACATTCAGTACTTC. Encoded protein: CASSENRDGYIQYF.

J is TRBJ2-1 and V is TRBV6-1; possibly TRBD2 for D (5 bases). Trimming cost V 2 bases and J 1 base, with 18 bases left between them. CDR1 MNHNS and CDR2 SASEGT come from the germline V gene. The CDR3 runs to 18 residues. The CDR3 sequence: CASSEISWVGVSYNEQFF. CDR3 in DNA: TGTGCCAGCAGTGAAATTTCGTGGGTCGGGGTTTCCTACAATGAGCAGTTCTTC.

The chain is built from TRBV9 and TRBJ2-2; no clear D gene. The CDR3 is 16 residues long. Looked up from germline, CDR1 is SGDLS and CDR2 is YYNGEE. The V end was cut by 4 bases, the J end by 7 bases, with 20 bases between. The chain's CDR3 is CASSPRLGMGGGELFF. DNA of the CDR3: TGTGCCAGCAGCCCCAGACTCGGTATGGGTGGCGGGGAGCTGTTTTTT.

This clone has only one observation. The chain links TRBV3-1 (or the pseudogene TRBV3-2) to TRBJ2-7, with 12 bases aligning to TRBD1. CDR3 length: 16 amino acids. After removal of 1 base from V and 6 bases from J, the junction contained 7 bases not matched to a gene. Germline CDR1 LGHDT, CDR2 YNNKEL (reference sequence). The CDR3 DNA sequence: TGTGCCAGCAGCCAAGTATCCGGGACAGGGGGCGGCGAGCAGTACTTC. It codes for CASSQVSGTGGGEQYF.

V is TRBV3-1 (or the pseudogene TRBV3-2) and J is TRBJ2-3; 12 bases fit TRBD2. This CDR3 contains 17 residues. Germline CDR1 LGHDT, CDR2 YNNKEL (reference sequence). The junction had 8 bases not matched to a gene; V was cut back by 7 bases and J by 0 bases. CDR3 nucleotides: TGTGCCAGCACCGGACTAGCGGGATCCCCTAGCACAGATACGCAGTATTTT. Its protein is CASTGLAGSPSTDTQYF.